The next 5 T cell receptor beta chains were all read from a single sample in a study of T cells in Graves' hyperthyroidism and ophthalmopathy. Template material for amplifying TCR beta CDR3 regions consisted of RNA transcripts. The study used the HTBI primer set for a first-round RT-PCR of the TCR CDR3. TCRdb ran MiXCR on the multiplex PCR reads and lists one entry per CDR3 protein. Among more than 500,000 distinct CDR3 sequences listed, roughly 16% were seen once. The sequenced material came from blood. These receptors were taken from a woman aged 25 to 45 with Graves' hyperthyroidism.

V usage is TRBV11-2 and J usage is TRBJ2-5; the match to TRBD2 covers 10 bases. The trim removed 1 base at V and 11 bases at J, leaving 13 bases unmatched. Germline-derived CDR1 and CDR2 are SGHAT and FQNNGV. The CDR3 runs 16 residues. CDR3 in DNA: TGTGCCAGCAGCTTAGCGGCCTCGCTAGCGGGGGACTCACAGTACTTC. It is translated as CASSLAASLAGDSQYF.

Ten or more counts support this clonotype. The V gene is TRBV27, the J gene TRBJ2-2; the D is unclear. Trimming took 2 bases from V and 2 from J, leaving 12 bases between them. The CDR3 has 16 amino acids. Per germline, CDR1 MNHEY and CDR2 SMNVEV (reference sequence). The CDR3 bases are TGTGCCAGCAGTTTAAGGAGCTTGGAAAACACCGGGGAGCTGTTTTTT. Translating gives CASSLRSLENTGELFF.

This clonotype has a handful of counts. V usage is TRBV20-1 and J usage is TRBJ2-7, with 8 bases lining up with TRBD2. The trim removed 2 bases at V and 7 bases at J, leaving 10 bases unmatched. CDR1 is DFQATT and CDR2 is SNEGSKA in the germline V gene (reference sequence). The CDR3 length is 14 residues. CDR3 bases: TGCAGTGCTAGATCACGGACTAGCTTCTGGGAGCAGTACTTC. Its translation is CSARSRTSFWEQYF.

V is TRBV2 and J is TRBJ2-1, with 10 bases matching TRBD2. V shed 6 bases and J 4 bases; nucleotides not matched to a gene: 6. This CDR3 has 15 amino acids. CDR1 is SNHLY, CDR2 FYNNEI, per germline. Written as DNA, the CDR3 is TGTGCCAGCAGGCCCACTAGCGGGATTTACAATGAGCAGTTCTTC. This codes for CASRPTSGIYNEQFF. Using reference TRBV2 and TRBJ2-1 for the parts outside the CDR3, the full variable domain is EPEVTQTPSHQVTQMGQEVILRCVPISNHLYFYWYRQILGQKVEFLVSFYNNEISEKSEIFDDQFSVERPDGSNFTLKIRSTKLEDSAMYFCASRPTSGIYNEQFFGPGTRLTVL.

The chain recombines TRBV5-1 with TRBJ2-6, with TRBD1 as a possible D gene (5 bases). This CDR3 region has 16 residues. CDR1 is SGHRS, CDR2 YFSETQ, per germline. V was cut by 0 bases and J by 2 bases, with 9 bases left in between. The CDR3 DNA is TGCGCCAGCAGCTTGGAATCAGGGACTGGGGCCAACGTCCTGACTTTC. As protein: CASSLESGTGANVLTF.